These T cell receptor beta chains were read from a single sample in a study of multiple sclerosis patients with progressive multifocal leukoencephalopathy. Assay used: immunoSEQ multiplex PCR; TCRdb lists only in-frame clones, some missing. This table holds about 30,000 clones, approximately 85% found once. The sample in question was PBMCs, obtained from a patient treated with natalizumab. The receptors were sampled from a woman in her thirties with progressive multifocal leukoencephalopathy. Each CDR3 is given with its conserved first and last residue. The D gene is left open where the match is weak. Rows give clone size only sometimes, using once, few, many, or a class for an expanded clone.

>TRBV1|NA|NA|13|TRBJ2-1
CTAKRLKYNEQFF
TGCACCGCTAAAAGGCTGAAGTACAATGAGCAGTTCTTC
>TRBV27|NA|NA|14|TRBJ2-7
CASSFAGGLREQYF
TGTGCCAGCAGTTTCGCGGGCGGGCTTAGGGAGCAGTACTTC
>TRBV2|NA|NA|14|TRBJ1-1
CASSVGRQNTEAFF
TGTGCCAGCAGTGTAGGCCGCCAGAACACTGAAGCTTTCTTT
>TRBV9|NA|NA|15|TRBJ1-1
CASSTGQSLNTEAFF
TGTGCCAGCAGCACCGGACAGAGCCTGAACACTGAAGCTTTCTTT
>TRBV28|NA|NA|12|TRBJ2-7
CASTGTPYEQYF
TGTGCCAGCACAGGGACCCCCTACGAGCAGTACTTC
>TRBV5-1|TRBD1|NA|15|TRBJ1-1
CASSFDRGKGTEAFF
TGCGCCAGCAGCTTTGACAGGGGGAAGGGCACTGAAGCTTTCTTT
>TRBV18|NA|NA|13|TRBJ1-1
CASSPQGNTEAFF
TGTGCCAGCTCACCACAGGGGAACACTGAAGCTTTCTTT
>TRBV5-1|TRBD2|NA|14|TRBJ2-7
CASSLPQRGNEQYF
TGCGCCAGCAGCTTGCCCCAGCGGGGGAACGAGCAGTACTTC
>TRBV15|NA|NA|14|TRBJ1-2
CATSPGQTFYGYTF
TGTGCCACCAGCCCTGGGCAGACCTTTTATGGCTACACCTTC
>TRBV5-4|NA|once|17|TRBJ1-6
CASSLVDRDGYNSPLHF
TGTGCCAGCAGCTTGGTAGACCGGGACGGGTATAATTCACCCCTCCACTTT
>TRBV5-6|NA|NA|12|TRBJ2-1
CASSTTRREQFF
TGTGCCAGCAGCACGACTCGCAGAGAGCAGTTCTTC
>TRBV6-6|NA|NA|15|TRBJ1-1
CASSLKSRGLAEAFF
TGTGCCAGCAGCCTAAAGAGTCGGGGGCTAGCTGAAGCTTTCTTT
>TRBV4-1|NA|NA|15|TRBJ2-2
CASSQTGTNTGELFF
TGCGCCAGCAGCCAAACAGGGACGAACACCGGGGAGCTGTTTTTT
>TRBV6-1|NA|NA|15|TRBJ2-2
CASTLVNANTGELFF
TGTGCCAGCACGCTGGTCAACGCGAACACCGGGGAGCTGTTTTTT
>TRBV9|TRBD1|NA|14|TRBJ2-7
CASSVDRVSYEQYF
TGTGCCAGCAGCGTTGACAGGGTAAGCTACGAGCAGTACTTC
>TRBV7-2|NA|NA|14|TRBJ1-1
CASSLDRGLGAAFF
TGTGCCAGCAGCTTAGATCGGGGTCTAGGAGCCGCTTTCTTT
>TRBV2|TRBD2|NA|17|TRBJ2-2
CASSEVLAGGNTGELFF
TGTGCCAGCAGTGAGGTTCTAGCGGGAGGGAACACCGGGGAGCTGTTTTTT
>TRBV7-3|NA|once|14|TRBJ2-3
CASSLNGGTDTQYF
TGTGCCAGCAGCTTAAACGGGGGCACAGATACGCAGTATTTT
>TRBV4-2|NA|NA|16|TRBJ2-1
CASSQDTSTGYNEQFF
TGTGCCAGCAGCCAAGATACCTCGACCGGGTACAATGAGCAGTTCTTC
>TRBV19|TRBD2|NA|17|TRBJ2-1
CASSIGRLAGGHNEQFF
TGTGCCAGTAGTATAGGTCGACTAGCGGGAGGTCATAATGAGCAGTTCTTC
>TRBV5-1|NA|NA|16|TRBJ2-5
CASSPPGAPGGETQYF
TGCGCCAGCAGCCCCCCCGGGGCCCCGGGCGGCGAGACCCAGTACTTC
>TRBV6-1|NA|NA|15|TRBJ2-3
CASSEVAGSGDTQYF
TGTGCCAGCAGTGAAGTGGCGGGATCGGGAGATACGCAGTATTTT
>TRBV20-1|NA|NA|11|TRBJ2-1
CSANRDNEQFF
TGCAGTGCTAACAGGGACAATGAGCAGTTCTTC
>TRBV30|NA|NA|13|TRBJ2-5
CAWSGDLQETQYF
TGTGCCTGGTCGGGGGATCTCCAAGAGACCCAGTACTTC
>TRBV12-5|NA|NA|12|TRBJ1-1
CASGLEGTEAFF
TGTGCTAGTGGTTTGGAGGGAACTGAAGCTTTCTTT
>TRBV10-1|TRBD2|NA|16|TRBJ2-3
CASSESHGRTTDTQYF
TGCGCCAGCAGTGAGTCTCACGGGAGGACCACAGATACGCAGTATTTT
>TRBV19|TRBD1|NA|14|TRBJ1-2
CASSTGDRYYGYTF
TGTGCCAGTAGTACCGGGGACAGATACTATGGCTACACCTTC
>TRBV6-5|TRBD1|medium-sized|15|TRBJ2-1
CASRTFDRGDNEQFF
TGTGCCAGCAGGACCTTCGACAGGGGAGATAATGAGCAGTTCTTC
>TRBV5-1|NA|NA|12|TRBJ1-2
CASSLAEGGYTF
TGCGCCAGCAGCTTGGCTGAAGGAGGCTACACCTTC
>TRBV5-4|NA|NA|14|TRBJ1-2
CASSLGGDISGYTF
TGTGCCAGCAGCTTAGGTGGTGACATTTCAGGCTACACCTTC
>TRBV5-1|NA|NA|12|TRBJ1-6
CASSWEDSPLHF
TGCGCCAGCAGCTGGGAGGATTCACCCCTCCACTTT
>TRBV6-1|NA|NA|14|TRBJ1-1
CASSRGPSNTEAFF
TGTGCCAGCAGTCGGGGGCCTTCGAACACTGAAGCTTTCTTT